This TCR beta chain was identified in a study of blood T cell repertoires in COVID-19. The CDR3 spans 15 residues. Between the trimmed V and J ends, which lost 5 bases and 5 bases, there was a span of 17 bases. Germline V lookup: CDR1 MDHEN, CDR2 SYDVKM. Here immunoSEQ multiplex PCR was the method, and the copy in TCRdb shows in-frame clones only, minus some. The table records approximately 160,000 clones, around four fifths of them present only once. Sequenced material: peripheral blood. The chain recombines TRBV28 with TRBJ2-3; D is uncertain. The receptor was isolated from a woman in her sixties with acute or convalescent COVID-19. DNA for the CDR3: TGTGCCAGCAGTACCCGGCGGTCGGAGATAGATACGCAGTATTTT. Protein sequence: CASSTRRSEIDTQYF.